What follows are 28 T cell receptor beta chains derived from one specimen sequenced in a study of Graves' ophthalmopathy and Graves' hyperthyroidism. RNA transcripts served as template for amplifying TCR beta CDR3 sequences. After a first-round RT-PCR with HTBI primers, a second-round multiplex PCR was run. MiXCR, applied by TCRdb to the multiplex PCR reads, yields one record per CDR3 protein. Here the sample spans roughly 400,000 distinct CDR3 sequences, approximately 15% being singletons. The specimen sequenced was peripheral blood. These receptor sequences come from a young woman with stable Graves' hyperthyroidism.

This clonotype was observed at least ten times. CDR3 sequence: CASSLRGLVYEQYF. The CDR3 bases are TGTGCCAGCAGTTTACGTGGGCTCGTCTACGAGCAGTACTTC. The V gene is TRBV28, the J gene TRBJ2-7; unclear D gene. The CDR3 covers 14 residues. Germline values: CDR1 MDHEN, CDR2 SYDVKM. Trimming pared 2 bases from V and 3 bases from J, leaving 11 bases between. Full variable domain (missing parts from reference TRBV28 and TRBJ2-7): DVKVTQSSRYLVKRTGEKVFLECVQDMDHENMFWYRQDPGLGLRLIYFSYDVKMKEKGDIPEGYSVSREKKERFSLILESASTNQTSMYLCASSLRGLVYEQYFGPGTRLTVT.

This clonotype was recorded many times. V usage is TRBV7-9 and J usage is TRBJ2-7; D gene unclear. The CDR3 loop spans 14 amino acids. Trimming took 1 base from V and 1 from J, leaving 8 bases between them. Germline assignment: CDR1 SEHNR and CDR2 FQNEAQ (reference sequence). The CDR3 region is CASSLEERSYEQYF. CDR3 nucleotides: TGTGCCAGCAGCTTAGAGGAGAGGTCCTACGAGCAGTACTTC.

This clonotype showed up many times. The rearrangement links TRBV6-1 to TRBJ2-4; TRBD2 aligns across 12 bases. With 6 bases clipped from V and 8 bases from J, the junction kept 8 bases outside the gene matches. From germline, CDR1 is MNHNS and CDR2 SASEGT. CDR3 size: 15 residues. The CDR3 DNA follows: TGTGCCAGCAGGGGTCTAGCGGGGGGGCGAGACATTCAGTACTTC. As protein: CASRGLAGGRDIQYF.

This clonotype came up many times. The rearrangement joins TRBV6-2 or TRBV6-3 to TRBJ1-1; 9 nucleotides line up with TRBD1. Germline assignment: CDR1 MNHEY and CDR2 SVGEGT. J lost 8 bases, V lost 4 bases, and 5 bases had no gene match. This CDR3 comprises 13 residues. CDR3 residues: CASSSLGQGEAFF. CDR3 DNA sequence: TGTGCCAGCAGTTCTCTCGGACAGGGGGAAGCTTTCTTT.

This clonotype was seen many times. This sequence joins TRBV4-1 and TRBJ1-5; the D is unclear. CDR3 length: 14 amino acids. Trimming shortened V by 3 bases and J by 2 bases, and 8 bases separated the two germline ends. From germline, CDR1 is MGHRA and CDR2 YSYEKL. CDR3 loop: CASSQILGNQPQHF. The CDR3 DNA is TGCGCCAGCAGCCAGATATTGGGCAATCAGCCCCAGCATTTT.

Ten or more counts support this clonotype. This CDR3 is CASSRGQGISPLHF. The DNA of the CDR3 is TGCGCCAGCAGTAGAGGACAGGGGATTTCACCCCTCCACTTT. V is TRBV5-1 and J is TRBJ1-6; 9 bases map to TRBD1. The ends lost 5 bases at V and 9 bases at J; junction bases unmatched: 6. Germline CDR1 and CDR2: SGHRS and YFSETQ. This CDR3 is built from 14 residues.

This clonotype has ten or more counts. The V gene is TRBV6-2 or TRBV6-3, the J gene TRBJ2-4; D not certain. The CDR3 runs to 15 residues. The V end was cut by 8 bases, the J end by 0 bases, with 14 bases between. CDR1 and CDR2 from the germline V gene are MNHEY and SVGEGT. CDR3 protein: CASGKVTQAKNIQYF. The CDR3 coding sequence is TGTGCCAGCGGAAAGGTAACTCAAGCCAAAAACATTCAGTACTTC.

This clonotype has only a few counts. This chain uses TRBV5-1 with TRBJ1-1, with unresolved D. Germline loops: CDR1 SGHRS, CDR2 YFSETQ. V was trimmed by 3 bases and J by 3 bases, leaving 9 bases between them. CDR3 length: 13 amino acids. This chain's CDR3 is CASSSLIDTEAFF. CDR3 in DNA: TGCGCCAGCAGCTCCCTTATAGACACTGAAGCTTTCTTT.

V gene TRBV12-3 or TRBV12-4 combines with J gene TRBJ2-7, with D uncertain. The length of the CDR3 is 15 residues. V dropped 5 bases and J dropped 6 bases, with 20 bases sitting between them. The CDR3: CASSPRHLIFCEQYF. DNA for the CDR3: TGTGCCAGCAGTCCCAGACACCTTATCTTCTGCGAGCAGTACTTC.

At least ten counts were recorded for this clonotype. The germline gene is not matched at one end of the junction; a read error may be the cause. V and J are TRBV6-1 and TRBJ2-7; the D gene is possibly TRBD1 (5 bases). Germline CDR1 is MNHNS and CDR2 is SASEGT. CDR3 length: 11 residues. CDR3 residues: CASREPYEQYF. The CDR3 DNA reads TGTGCGAGCAGGGAACCCTACGAGCAGTACTTC.

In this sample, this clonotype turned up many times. The CDR3 region is CASSPRISSGGYTF. In DNA, the CDR3 is TGTGCCAGCAGTCCTCGGATCTCATCGGGGGGCTACACCTTC. The V and J genes are TRBV12-3 or TRBV12-4 and TRBJ1-2; D remains ambiguous. The CDR3 is made up of 14 amino acids. Trimming removed 5 bases at V and 8 bases at J, with 18 bases between.

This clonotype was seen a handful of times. The CDR3 is CASSLVGTVGPNEQYF. The CDR3 region has the DNA TGTGCCAGCAGCTTAGTGGGGACAGTGGGTCCCAACGAGCAGTACTTC. The chain combines TRBV11-3 with TRBJ2-7; 7 bases line up with TRBD1. Germline CDR1 SGHNT, CDR2 YENEEA. J gave up 5 bases and V 1 base, and 11 bases lay outside the gene matches. The CDR3 runs to 16 residues.

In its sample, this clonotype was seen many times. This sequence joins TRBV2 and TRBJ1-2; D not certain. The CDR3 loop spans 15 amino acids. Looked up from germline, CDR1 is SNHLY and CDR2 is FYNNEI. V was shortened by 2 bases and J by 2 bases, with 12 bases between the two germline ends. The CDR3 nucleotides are TGTGCCAGCAGTGAATTGGGGTTGGAAAACTATGGCTACACCTTC. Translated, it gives CASSELGLENYGYTF.

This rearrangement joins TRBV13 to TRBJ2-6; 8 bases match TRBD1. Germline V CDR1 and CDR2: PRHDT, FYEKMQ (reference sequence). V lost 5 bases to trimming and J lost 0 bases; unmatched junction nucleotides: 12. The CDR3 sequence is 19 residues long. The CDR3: CASSLQRTGSYSGANVLTF. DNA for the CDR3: TGTGCCAGCAGCCTCCAACGGACAGGGAGCTACTCTGGGGCCAACGTCCTGACTTTC.

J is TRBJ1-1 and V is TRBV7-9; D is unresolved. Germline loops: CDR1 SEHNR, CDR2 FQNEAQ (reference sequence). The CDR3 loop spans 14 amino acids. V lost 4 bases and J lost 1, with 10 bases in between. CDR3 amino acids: CASSSETRNTEAFF. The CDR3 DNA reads TGTGCCAGCAGCTCAGAAACGCGGAACACTGAAGCTTTCTTT.

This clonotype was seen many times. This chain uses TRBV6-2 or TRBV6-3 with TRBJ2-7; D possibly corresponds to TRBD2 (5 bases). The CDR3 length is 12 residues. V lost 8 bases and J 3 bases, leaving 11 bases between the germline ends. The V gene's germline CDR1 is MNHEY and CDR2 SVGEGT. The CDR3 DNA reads TGTGCCAGCCGGCGGGTTTTCTACGAGCAGTACTTC. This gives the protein CASRRVFYEQYF.

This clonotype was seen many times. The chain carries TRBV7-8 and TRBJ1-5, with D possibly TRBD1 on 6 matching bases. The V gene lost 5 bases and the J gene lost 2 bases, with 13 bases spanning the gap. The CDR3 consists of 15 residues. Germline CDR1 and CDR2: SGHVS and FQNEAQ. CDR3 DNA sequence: TGTGCCAGCAGCCCGAGGGGGGCGGGCAATCAGCCCCAGCATTTT. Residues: CASSPRGAGNQPQHF.

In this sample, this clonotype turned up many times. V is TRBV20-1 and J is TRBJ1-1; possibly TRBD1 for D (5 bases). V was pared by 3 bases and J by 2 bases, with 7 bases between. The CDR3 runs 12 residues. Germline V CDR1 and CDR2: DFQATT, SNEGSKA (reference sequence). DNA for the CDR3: TGCAGTGCTAGGGGGACTAACACTGAAGCTTTCTTT. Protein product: CSARGTNTEAFF.

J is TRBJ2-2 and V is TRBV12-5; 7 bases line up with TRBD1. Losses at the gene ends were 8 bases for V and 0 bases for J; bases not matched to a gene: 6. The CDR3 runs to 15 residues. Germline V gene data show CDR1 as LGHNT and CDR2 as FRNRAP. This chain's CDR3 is CASLQGTANTGELFF. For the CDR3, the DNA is TGTGCTAGTCTCCAGGGGACAGCGAACACCGGGGAGCTGTTTTTT.

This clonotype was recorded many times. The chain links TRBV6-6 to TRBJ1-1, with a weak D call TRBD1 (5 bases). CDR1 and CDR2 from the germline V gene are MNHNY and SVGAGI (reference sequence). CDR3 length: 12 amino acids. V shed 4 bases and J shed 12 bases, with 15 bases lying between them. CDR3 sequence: CASSFERGGTFF. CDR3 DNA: TGTGCCAGCAGTTTCGAGAGGGGAGGAACTTTCTTT.

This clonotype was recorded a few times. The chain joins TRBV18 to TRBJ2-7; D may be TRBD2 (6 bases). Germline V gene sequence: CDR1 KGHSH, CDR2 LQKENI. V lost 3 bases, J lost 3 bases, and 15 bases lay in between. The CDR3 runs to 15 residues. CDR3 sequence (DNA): TGTGCCAGCTCACCGAATCTTCGGGGGAGCTACGAGCAGTACTTC. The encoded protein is CASSPNLRGSYEQYF. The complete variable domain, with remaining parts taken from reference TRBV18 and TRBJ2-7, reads NAGVMQNPRHLVRRRGQEARLRCSPMKGHSHVYWYRQLPEEGLKFMVYLQKENIIDESGMPKERFSAEFPKEGPSILRIQQVVRGDSAAYFCASSPNLRGSYEQYFGPGTRLTVT.

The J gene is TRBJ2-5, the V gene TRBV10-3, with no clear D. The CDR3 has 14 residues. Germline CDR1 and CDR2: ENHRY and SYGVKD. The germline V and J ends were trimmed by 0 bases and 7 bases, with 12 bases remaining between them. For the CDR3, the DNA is TGTGCCATCAGTGAGTCGATGCAGCTTACGACCCAGTACTTC. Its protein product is CAISESMQLTTQYF.

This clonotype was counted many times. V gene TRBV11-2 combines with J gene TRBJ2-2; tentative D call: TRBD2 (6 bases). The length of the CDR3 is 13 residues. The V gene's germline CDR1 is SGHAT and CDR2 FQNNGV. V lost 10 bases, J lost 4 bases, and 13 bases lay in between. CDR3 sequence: CATNQGGTGELFF. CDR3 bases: TGTGCCACCAACCAGGGAGGCACCGGGGAGCTGTTTTTT.

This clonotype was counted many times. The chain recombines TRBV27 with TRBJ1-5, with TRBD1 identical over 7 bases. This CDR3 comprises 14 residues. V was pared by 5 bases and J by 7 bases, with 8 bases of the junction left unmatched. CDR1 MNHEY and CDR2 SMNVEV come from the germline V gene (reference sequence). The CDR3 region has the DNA TGTGCCAGCAGTCCCGCAGGGGGAGGGCAGCCCCAGCATTTT. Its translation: CASSPAGGGQPQHF.

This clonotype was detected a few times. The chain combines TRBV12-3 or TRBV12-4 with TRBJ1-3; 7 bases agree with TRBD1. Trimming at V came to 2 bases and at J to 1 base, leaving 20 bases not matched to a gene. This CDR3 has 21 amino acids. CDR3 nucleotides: TGTGCCAGCAGTTTAAATAAGGCGCCGGGACAGTCTTGGCGATCTGGAAACACCATATATTTT. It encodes CASSLNKAPGQSWRSGNTIYF.

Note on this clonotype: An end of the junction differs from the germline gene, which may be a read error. CDR3 DNA: TGTGCCAGCAGCACTCCAGGGACCGAAGTTTTTTTT. Translation: CASSTPGTEVFF. The chain recombines TRBV7-2 with TRBJ1-1; maybe TRBD1 (5 bases). The germline CDR1 and CDR2 sequences are SGHTA and FQGNSA. The CDR3 is 12 residues long.

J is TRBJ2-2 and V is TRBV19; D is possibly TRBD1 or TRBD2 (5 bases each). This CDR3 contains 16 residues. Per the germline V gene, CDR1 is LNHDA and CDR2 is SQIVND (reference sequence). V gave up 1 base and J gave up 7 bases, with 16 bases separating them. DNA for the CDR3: TGTGCCAGTAGTATAGGACCCGGGACCCTAAGCGGGGAGCTGTTTTTT. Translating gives CASSIGPGTLSGELFF.

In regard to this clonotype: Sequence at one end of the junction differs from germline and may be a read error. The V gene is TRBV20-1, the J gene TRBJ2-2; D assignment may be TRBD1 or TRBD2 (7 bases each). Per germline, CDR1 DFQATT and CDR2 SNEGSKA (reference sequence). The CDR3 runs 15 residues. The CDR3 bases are TGCAGTGCTAGAGATAACAGGGGAGGGAGCGGGGAGCTGTCTTTT. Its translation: CSARDNRGGSGELSF.